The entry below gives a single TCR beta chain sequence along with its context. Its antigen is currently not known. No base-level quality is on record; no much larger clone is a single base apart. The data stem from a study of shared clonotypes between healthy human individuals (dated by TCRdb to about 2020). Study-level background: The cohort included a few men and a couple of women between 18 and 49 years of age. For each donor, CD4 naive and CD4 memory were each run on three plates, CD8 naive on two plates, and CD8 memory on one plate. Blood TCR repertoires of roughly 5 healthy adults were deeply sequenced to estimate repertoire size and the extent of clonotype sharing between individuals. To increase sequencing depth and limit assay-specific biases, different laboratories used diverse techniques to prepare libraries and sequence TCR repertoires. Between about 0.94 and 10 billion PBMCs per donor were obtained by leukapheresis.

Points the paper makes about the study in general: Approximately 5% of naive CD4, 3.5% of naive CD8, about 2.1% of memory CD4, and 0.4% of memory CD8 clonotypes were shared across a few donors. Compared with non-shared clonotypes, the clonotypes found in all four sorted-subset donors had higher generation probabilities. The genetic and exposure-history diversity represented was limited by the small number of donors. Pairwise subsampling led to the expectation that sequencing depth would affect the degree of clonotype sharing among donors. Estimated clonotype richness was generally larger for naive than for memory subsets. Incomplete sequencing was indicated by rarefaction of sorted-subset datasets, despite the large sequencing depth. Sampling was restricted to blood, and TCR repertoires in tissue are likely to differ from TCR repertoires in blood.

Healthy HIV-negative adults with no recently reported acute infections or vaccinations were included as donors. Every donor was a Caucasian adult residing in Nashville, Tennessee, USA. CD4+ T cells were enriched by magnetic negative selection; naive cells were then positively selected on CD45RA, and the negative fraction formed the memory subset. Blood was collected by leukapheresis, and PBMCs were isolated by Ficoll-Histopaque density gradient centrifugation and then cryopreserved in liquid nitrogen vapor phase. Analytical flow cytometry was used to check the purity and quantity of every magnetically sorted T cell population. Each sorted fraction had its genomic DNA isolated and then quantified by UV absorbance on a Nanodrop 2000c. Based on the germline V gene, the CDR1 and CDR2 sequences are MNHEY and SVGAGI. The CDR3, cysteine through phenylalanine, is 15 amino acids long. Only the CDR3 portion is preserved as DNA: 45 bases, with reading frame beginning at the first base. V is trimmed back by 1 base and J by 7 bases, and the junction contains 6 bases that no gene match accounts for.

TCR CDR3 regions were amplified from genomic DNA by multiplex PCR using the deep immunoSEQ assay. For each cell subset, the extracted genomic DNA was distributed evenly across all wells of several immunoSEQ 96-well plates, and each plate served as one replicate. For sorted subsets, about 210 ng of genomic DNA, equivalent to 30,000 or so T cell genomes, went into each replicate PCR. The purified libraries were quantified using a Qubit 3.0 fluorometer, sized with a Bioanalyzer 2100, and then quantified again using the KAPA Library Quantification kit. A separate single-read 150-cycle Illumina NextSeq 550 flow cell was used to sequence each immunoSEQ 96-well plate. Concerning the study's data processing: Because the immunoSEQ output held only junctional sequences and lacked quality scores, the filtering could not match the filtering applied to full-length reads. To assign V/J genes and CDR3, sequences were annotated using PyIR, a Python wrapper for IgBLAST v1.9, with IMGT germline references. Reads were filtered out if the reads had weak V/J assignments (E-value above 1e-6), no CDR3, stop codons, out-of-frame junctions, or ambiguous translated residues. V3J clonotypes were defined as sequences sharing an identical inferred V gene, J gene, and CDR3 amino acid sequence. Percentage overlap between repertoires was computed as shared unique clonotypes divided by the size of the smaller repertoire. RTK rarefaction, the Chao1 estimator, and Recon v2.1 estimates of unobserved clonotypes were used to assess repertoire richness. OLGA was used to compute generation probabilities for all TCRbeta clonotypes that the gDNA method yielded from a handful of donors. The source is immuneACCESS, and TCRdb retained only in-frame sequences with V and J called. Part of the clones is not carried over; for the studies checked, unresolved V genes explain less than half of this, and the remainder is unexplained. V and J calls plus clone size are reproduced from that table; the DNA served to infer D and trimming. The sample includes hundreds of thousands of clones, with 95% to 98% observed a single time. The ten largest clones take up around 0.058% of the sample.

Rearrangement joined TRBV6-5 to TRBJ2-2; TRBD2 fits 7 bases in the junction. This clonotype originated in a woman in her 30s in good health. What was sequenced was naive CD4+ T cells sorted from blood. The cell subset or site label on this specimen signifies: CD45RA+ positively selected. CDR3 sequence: CASSYWRERGGELFF. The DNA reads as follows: TGTGCCAGCAGTTACTGGCGGGAGCGGGGCGGGGAGCTGTTTTTT.